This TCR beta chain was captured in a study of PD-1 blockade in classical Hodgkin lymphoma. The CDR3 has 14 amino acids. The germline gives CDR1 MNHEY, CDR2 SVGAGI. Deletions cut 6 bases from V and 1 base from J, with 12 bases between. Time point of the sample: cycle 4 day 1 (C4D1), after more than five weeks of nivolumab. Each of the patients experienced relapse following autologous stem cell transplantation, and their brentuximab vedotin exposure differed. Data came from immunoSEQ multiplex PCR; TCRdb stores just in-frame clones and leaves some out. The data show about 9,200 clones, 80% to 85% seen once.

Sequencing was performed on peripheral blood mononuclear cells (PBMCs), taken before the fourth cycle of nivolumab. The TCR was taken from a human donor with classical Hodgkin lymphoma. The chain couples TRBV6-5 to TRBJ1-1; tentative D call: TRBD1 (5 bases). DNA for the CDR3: TGTGCCAGCAGAAGAGGGGACCCGAACACTGAAGCTTTCTTT. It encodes CASRRGDPNTEAFF.